The entry below describes one T cell receptor beta chain. Profiled with immunoSEQ multiplex PCR; TCRdb holds only in-frame clones, not every one. The sample holds about 25,000 clones, around 84% seen once. The entry originates in a study of ipilimumab plus nivolumab after autologous stem cell transplantation. Ipilimumab, 1 mg/kg, started 14 to 28 days after autologous transplant. The TCR sequence derives from a male donor with diffuse large B-cell lymphoma. Sequenced material: PBMCs, taken in a trial of ipilimumab plus nivolumab as post-transplant consolidation.

In DNA, the CDR3 is TGTGCCAGTAGGGGGACCGAGTATAATTCACCCCTCCACTTT. Protein sequence: CASRGTEYNSPLHF. The gene calls are TRBV19 and TRBJ1-6; D is perhaps TRBD1 (5 bases). Trimming took 6 bases from V and 4 from J, leaving 10 bases between them. Germline assignment: CDR1 LNHDA and CDR2 SQIVND (reference sequence). CDR3 length equals 14 residues.